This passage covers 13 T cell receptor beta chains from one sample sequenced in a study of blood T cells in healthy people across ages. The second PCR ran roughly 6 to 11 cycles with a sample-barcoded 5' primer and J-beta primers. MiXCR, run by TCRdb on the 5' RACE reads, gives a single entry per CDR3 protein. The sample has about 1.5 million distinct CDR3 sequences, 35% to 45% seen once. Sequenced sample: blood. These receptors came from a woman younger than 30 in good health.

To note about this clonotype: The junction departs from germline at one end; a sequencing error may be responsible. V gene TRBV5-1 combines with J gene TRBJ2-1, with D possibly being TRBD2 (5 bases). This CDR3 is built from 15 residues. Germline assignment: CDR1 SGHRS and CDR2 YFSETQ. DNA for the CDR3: TGCGCCGGCAGCTTCGACGGGAACTCCTACAATGAGCAGTTCTTC. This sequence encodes CAGSFDGNSYNEQFF.

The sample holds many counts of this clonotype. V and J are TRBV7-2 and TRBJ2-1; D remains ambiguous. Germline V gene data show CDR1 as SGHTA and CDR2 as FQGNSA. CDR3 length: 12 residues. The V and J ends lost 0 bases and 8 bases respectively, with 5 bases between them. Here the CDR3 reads CASSLAGHEQFF. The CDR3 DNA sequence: TGTGCCAGCAGCTTAGCGGGCCATGAGCAGTTCTTC.

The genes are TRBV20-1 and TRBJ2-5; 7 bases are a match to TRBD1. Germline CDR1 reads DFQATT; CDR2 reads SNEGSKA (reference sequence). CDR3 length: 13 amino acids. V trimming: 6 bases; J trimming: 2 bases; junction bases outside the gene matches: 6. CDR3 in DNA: TGCAGTGCCCCACGGGACAGACAAGAGACCCAGTACTTC. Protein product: CSAPRDRQETQYF.

In DNA, the CDR3 is TGCGCCAGCAGCCAAGAGTTGATTTCCCAAGGCTACACCTTC. It specifies CASSQELISQGYTF. V gene TRBV4-3 combines with J gene TRBJ1-2; the D is unclear. The CDR3 is 14 amino acids. The ends were cut back, 0 bases at V and 8 bases at J, with 13 bases in the middle. Germline-derived CDR1 and CDR2 are LGHNA and YSLEER.

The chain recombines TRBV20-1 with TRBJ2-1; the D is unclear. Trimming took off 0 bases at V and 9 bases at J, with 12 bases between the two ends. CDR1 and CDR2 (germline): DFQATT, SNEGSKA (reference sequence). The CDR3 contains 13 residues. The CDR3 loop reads CSARDWVSGEQFF. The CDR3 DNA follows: TGCAGTGCTAGAGATTGGGTGTCGGGTGAGCAGTTCTTC.

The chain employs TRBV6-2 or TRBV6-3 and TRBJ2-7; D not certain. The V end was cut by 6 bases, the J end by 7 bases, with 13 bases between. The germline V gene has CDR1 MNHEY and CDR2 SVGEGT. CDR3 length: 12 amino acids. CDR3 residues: CASRVYPNEQYF. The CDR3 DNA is TGTGCCAGCAGAGTCTATCCGAATGAGCAGTACTTC.

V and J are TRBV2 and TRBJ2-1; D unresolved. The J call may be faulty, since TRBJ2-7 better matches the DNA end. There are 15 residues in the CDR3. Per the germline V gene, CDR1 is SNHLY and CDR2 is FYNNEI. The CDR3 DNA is TGTGCCAGCAGTGAAGTTCGTAGCTCCTACAATGAGCAGTACTTC. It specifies CASSEVRSSYNEQYF.

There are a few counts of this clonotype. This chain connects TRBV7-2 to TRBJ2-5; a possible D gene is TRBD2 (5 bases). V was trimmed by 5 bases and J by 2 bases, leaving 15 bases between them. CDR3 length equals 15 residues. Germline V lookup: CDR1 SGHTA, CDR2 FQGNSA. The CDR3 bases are TGTGCCAGCAGCAAGAAGCGGTCATTACAAGAGACCCAGTACTTC. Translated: CASSKKRSLQETQYF.

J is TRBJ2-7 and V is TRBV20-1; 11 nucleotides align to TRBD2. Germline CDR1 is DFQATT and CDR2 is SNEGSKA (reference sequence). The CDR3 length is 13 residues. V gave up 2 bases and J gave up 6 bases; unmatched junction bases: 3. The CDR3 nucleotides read TGCAGTGCTAGACTAGCGGGAGGCTTCGAGCAGTACTTC. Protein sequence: CSARLAGGFEQYF.

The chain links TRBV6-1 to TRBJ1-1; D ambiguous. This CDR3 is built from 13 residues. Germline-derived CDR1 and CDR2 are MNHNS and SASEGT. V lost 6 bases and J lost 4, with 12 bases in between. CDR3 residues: CASRGTWGTEAFF. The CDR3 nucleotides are TGTGCCAGCAGGGGAACCTGGGGCACTGAAGCTTTCTTT.

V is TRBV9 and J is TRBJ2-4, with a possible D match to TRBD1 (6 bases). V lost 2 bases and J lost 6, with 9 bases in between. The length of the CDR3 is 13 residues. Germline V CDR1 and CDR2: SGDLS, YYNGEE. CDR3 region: CASSVGRGNIQYF. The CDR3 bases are TGTGCCAGCAGCGTTGGCAGGGGAAACATTCAGTACTTC. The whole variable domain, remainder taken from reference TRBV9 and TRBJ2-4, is DSGVTQTPKHLITATGQRVTLRCSPRSGDLSVYWYQQSLDQGLQFLIQYYNGEERAKGNILERFSAQQFPDLHSELNLSSLELGDSALYFCASSVGRGNIQYFGAGTRLSVL.

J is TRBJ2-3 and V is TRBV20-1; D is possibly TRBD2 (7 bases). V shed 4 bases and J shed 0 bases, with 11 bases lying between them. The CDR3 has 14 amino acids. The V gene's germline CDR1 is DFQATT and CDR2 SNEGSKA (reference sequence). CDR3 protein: CSAKGGTSTDTQYF. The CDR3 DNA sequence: TGCAGTGCTAAGGGGGGGACAAGCACAGATACGCAGTATTTT.

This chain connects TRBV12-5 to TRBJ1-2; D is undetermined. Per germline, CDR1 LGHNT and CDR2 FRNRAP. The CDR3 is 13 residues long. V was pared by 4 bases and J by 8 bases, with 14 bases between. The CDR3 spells CASGSSILYGYTF. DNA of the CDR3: TGTGCTAGTGGTTCAAGTATTCTATACGGCTACACCTTC.